Presented here are 16 T cell receptor beta chains from one specimen sequenced in a study of human T cells and chemical hapten exposure. Indicated time point: healthy volunteer bleed at 6 weeks. Blood, whole and unfractionated, served as the source for total RNA extraction. TCRdb reprocessed the RACE reads with MiXCR, giving one entry per CDR3 protein. Of about 65,000 distinct CDR3 sequences detected, about 5.7% appear once; the ten largest clones hold roughly 3%. The material sequenced was whole blood. The receptor set was obtained from a female donor in good health. Some clones in this sample may be carry-over from other donors' samples.

This clonotype was observed many times. The chain recombines TRBV3-2 with TRBJ2-7; the table assigns TRBD1, which was not confirmed against the DNA. TRBV3-2 counts as a pseudogene. The CDR3 spans 14 residues. As DNA, the CDR3 is TGTGCCAGCAGCCAAGAGGGCAGGGTCCACGAGCAGTACTTC. Translating it yields CASSQEGRVHEQYF.

The table lists this clonotype with a few counts. V and J are TRBV5-1 and TRBJ1-5; TRBD1 is a possible D gene (6 bases). The CDR3 consists of 15 residues. Germline V lookup: CDR1 SGHRS, CDR2 YFSETQ. V lost 1 base, J lost 2 bases, and 10 bases lay in between. In DNA form, the CDR3 reads TGCGCCAGCAGCTTGTACGGGGGCGGCAATCAGCCCCAGCATTTT. This translates into CASSLYGGGNQPQHF. The entire variable domain, with the rest obtained from reference TRBV5-1 and TRBJ1-5, is as follows: KAGVTQTPRYLIKTRGQQVTLSCSPISGHRSVSWYQQTPGQGLQFLFEYFSETQRNKGNFPGRFSGRQFSNSRSEMNVSTLELGDSALYLCASSLYGGGNQPQHFGDGTRLSIL.

This clonotype was observed many times. The rearrangement joins TRBV13 to TRBJ1-4; D is possibly TRBD1 (5 bases). V was pared by 4 bases and J by 4 bases, with 16 bases between. The CDR3 is made up of 16 amino acids. Germline CDR1 reads PRHDT; CDR2 reads FYEKMQ (reference sequence). The CDR3 sequence: CASSSPRRGINEKLFF. The CDR3, as DNA: TGTGCCAGCAGCTCCCCCCGGCGGGGGATTAATGAAAAACTGTTTTTT.

This clonotype was seen at least ten times. This CDR3 is CASSSPGAYEQYF. The CDR3 nucleotides read TGTGCCAGCAGTTCCCCGGGGGCCTACGAGCAGTACTTC. The V gene is TRBV27, the J gene TRBJ2-7, with D possibly matching TRBD2 (6 bases). The length of the CDR3 is 13 residues. The germline V gene encodes CDR1 MNHEY and CDR2 SMNVEV (reference sequence). The V end lost 4 bases, the J end lost 2 bases, and 9 bases lay between the germline ends.

V usage is TRBV10-2 and J usage is TRBJ2-5; D not certain. There are 12 residues in the CDR3. Between the trimmed V and J ends, which lost 8 bases and 4 bases, there was a span of 11 bases. Per the germline V gene, CDR1 is WSHSY and CDR2 is SAAADI. CDR3 loop: CASLPPGETQYF. In nucleotides, the CDR3 is TGCGCCAGCTTACCCCCCGGAGAGACCCAGTACTTC.

Many counts were recorded for this clonotype. This sequence joins TRBV12-3 or TRBV12-4 and TRBJ2-1; D is perhaps TRBD2 (6 bases). The CDR3 has 15 residues. V was pared by 4 bases and J by 10 bases, with 20 bases between. CDR3 bases: TGTGCCAGCAGTTCGCGGCAGGGAGGCCTTCTGGAGCAGTTCTTC. Encoded protein: CASSSRQGGLLEQFF.

This clonotype has a handful of counts. The gene calls are TRBV13 and TRBJ2-3; no firm D call. V gave up 4 bases and J gave up 3 bases, with 8 bases separating them. The CDR3 sequence is 13 residues long. Germline-derived CDR1 and CDR2 are PRHDT and FYEKMQ (reference sequence). CDR3 DNA sequence: TGTGCCAGCAGCTCGGCTGATACAGATACGCAGTATTTT. It specifies CASSSADTDTQYF.

The chain combines TRBV2 with TRBJ2-3; D perhaps matches TRBD2 (5 bases). The CDR3 runs 15 residues. Trimming cost V 1 base and J 6 bases, with 14 bases left between them. CDR1 is SNHLY and CDR2 is FYNNEI in the germline V gene. The CDR3 loop reads CASSEGPYWEDTQYF. CDR3 DNA sequence: TGTGCCAGCAGTGAAGGACCCTATTGGGAGGATACGCAGTATTTT.

This chain joins TRBV2 and TRBJ1-5; maybe TRBD1 (6 bases). V was trimmed by 5 bases and J by 4 bases, leaving 15 bases between them. This CDR3 comprises 15 residues. The germline gives CDR1 SNHLY, CDR2 FYNNEI. The chain's CDR3 is CASSSDRLGNQPQHF. The CDR3 DNA sequence: TGTGCCAGCAGTTCCGACAGGCTTGGTAATCAGCCCCAGCATTTT. Variable domain in full (rest from reference TRBV2 and TRBJ1-5): EPEVTQTPSHQVTQMGQEVILRCVPISNHLYFYWYRQILGQKVEFLVSFYNNEISEKSEIFDDQFSVERPDGSNFTLKIRSTKLEDSAMYFCASSSDRLGNQPQHFGDGTRLSIL.

The chain links TRBV19 to TRBJ2-1, with D maybe TRBD1 (5 bases). V was shortened by 0 bases and J by 14 bases, with 17 bases between the two germline ends. CDR1 and CDR2 (germline): LNHDA, SQIVND (reference sequence). This CDR3 is built from 14 residues. CDR3 sequence (DNA): TGTGCCAGTAGTATAGATCGCGACAGAACTGGGAAGTTCTTC. The encoded protein is CASSIDRDRTGKFF.

This clonotype was observed many times. CDR3 sequence reads: CASSYSMTGDSGANVLTF. CDR3 bases: TGTGCCAGCAGTTACTCGATGACCGGGGACTCTGGGGCCAACGTCCTGACTTTC. The rearrangement links TRBV6-5 to TRBJ2-6, with D maybe TRBD2 (5 bases). Deletions cut 0 bases from V and 0 bases from J, with 12 bases between. Germline loops: CDR1 MNHEY, CDR2 SVGAGI. CDR3 size: 18 residues.

This clonotype was counted ten times or more. The chain employs TRBV20-1 and TRBJ2-7, with unresolved D. Trimming stripped 0 bases from V and 3 bases from J, with 27 bases between. In germline, CDR1 is DFQATT, CDR2 SNEGSKA (reference sequence). This CDR3 spans 19 amino acids. The CDR3 nucleotides read TGCAGTGCTAGAGATATCCGGGCGATGACCCCGATACAAATCTACGAGCAGTACTTC. This encodes CSARDIRAMTPIQIYEQYF.

A few counts support this clonotype. This chain uses TRBV14 with TRBJ2-1; the D gene is possibly TRBD2 (5 bases). V lost 0 bases and J lost 10, with 10 bases in between. CDR3 length: 13 residues. The V gene's germline CDR1 is SGHDN and CDR2 FVKESK. As DNA, the CDR3 is TGTGCCAGCAGCCAAGATCTAGGCGGGGAGCAGTTCTTC. Its translation: CASSQDLGGEQFF.

This clonotype was observed at least ten times. The rearrangement uses TRBV3-1 and TRBJ2-3; D gene unclear. This CDR3 comprises 17 residues. CDR1 is LGHDT and CDR2 is YNNKEL in the germline V gene (reference sequence). The V gene lost 0 bases and the J gene lost 6 bases, with 19 bases spanning the gap. CDR3: CASSQDTAAGSLDTQYF. For the CDR3, the DNA is TGTGCCAGCAGCCAAGATACCGCGGCAGGTTCCCTCGATACGCAGTATTTT.

This clonotype was seen many times. This chain links TRBV10-3 with TRBJ2-3, with D possibly TRBD1 on 6 matching bases. Germline V CDR1 and CDR2: ENHRY, SYGVKD. There are 15 residues in the CDR3. Trimming took off 6 bases at V and 3 bases at J, with 16 bases between the two ends. The CDR3 loop reads CAISDPQGITDTQYF. CDR3 DNA: TGTGCCATCAGCGACCCCCAGGGGATTACAGATACGCAGTATTTT.

This clonotype showed up just a few times. The chain has TRBV20-1 and TRBJ1-6; 9 positions match TRBD1. J lost 3 bases, V lost 6 bases, and 9 bases had no gene match. The V gene's germline CDR1 is DFQATT and CDR2 SNEGSKA (reference sequence). The CDR3 extends over 16 amino acids. The CDR3 sequence is CSAGGGQGGYNSPLHF. For the CDR3, the DNA is TGCAGTGCGGGGGGGGGACAGGGAGGCTATAATTCACCCCTCCACTTT.